This T cell receptor (beta chain) was observed in a study of Graves' ophthalmopathy and Graves' hyperthyroidism. In the study overall: Peripheral blood samples were taken at initial diagnosis, before any treatment.

Using RNA transcripts, the TCR beta CDR3 regions were amplified. The authors performed first-round RT-PCR with HTBI primers and then a second-round multiplex PCR. TCRdb reprocessed the multiplex PCR reads via MiXCR and lists one record per CDR3 protein. The sample contains 650,000 to 800,000 distinct CDR3 sequences, more than 40% of which appear only once. The study excluded patients with other autoimmune diseases, uncontrolled infections, pregnancy or lactation. The PBMCs had their origin in less than 13 ml of fresh peripheral blood. Broader study findings: Most expanded thyroid clonotypes above 0.001 frequency also appeared in blood.

This clonotype has only one observation. What it binds is not known. V lost 8 bases to trimming and J lost 3 bases; unmatched junction nucleotides: 8. CDR1 is SQVTM, CDR2 ANQGSEA, per germline. The CDR3 is made up of 13 amino acids. The clonotype comes from an adult man with Graves' ophthalmopathy. Sequenced input: peripheral blood. The gene calls are TRBV29-1 and TRBJ2-7; 9 bases map to TRBD2. CDR3 coding DNA: TGCAGCTGGGATAGCGGGGGTTTCTACGAGCAGTACTTC. Amino acids: CSWDSGGFYEQYF.